The 19 T cell receptor beta chains presented below share a single source sample, sequenced in a study of technical replicates of blood from a handful of donors. Sequencing was performed with immunoSEQ multiplex PCR; in TCRdb, only in-frame clones are kept and a portion is missing. The sample includes 64,000 or so clones, 70% to 90% of them seen just once. Sequencing input: PBMCs. These receptors all stem from a human donor in good health. Some clones in this sample may be carry-over from other donors' samples.

J is TRBJ1-6 and V is TRBV5-4; tentative D call: TRBD1 (6 bases). Germline V CDR1 and CDR2: SGHNT, YYREEE (reference sequence). V lost 3 bases to trimming and J lost 7 bases, with 17 bases between them. CDR3 length: 16 residues. The CDR3 DNA reads as TGTGCCAGCAGCTCGGGGACATTGGCAAGGAATTCACCCCTCCACTTT. Protein product: CASSSGTLARNSPLHF.

This chain uses TRBV5-4 with TRBJ2-5; D possibly corresponds to TRBD1 (5 bases). Trimming pared 4 bases from V and 1 base from J, leaving 17 bases between. Germline V gives CDR1 SGHNT, CDR2 YYREEE (reference sequence). This CDR3 region has 16 residues. The CDR3 protein is CASSSDGHVAQETQYF. DNA of the CDR3: TGTGCCAGCAGCAGCGATGGACATGTAGCCCAAGAGACCCAGTACTTC.

The V and J genes are TRBV6-5 and TRBJ2-1; 9 bases agree with TRBD2. The CDR3 totals 15 residues. CDR1 and CDR2 (germline): MNHEY, SVGAGI. V dropped 6 bases and J dropped 2; count of bases not matched to a gene: 5. The CDR3 protein is CASSQREVAYNEQFF. In nucleotides, the CDR3 is TGTGCCAGCAGCCAGCGGGAGGTCGCCTACAATGAGCAGTTCTTC.

The chain has TRBV30 and TRBJ2-7, with 10 bases aligning to TRBD2. The CDR3 consists of 15 residues. CDR1 and CDR2 from the germline V gene are GTSNPN and SVGIG (reference sequence). Trimming removed 0 bases from V and 6 bases from J; junction bases left unmatched: 8. The CDR3 region has the DNA TGTGCCTGGAGTGTACTTCTAGCGGGAGTTTCCGAGCAGTACTTC. Translating it yields CAWSVLLAGVSEQYF.

V usage is TRBV9 and J usage is TRBJ2-7, with TRBD1 as a possible D gene (6 bases). The CDR3 consists of 16 residues. The V gene lost 3 bases and the J gene lost 7 bases, with 23 bases spanning the gap. In germline, CDR1 is SGDLS, CDR2 YYNGEE. CDR3 DNA: TGTGCCAGCAGCGCTTTGGCCCGACAGGTCCAGGGTGAGCAGTACTTC. It is translated as CASSALARQVQGEQYF. The whole variable domain, filled in from reference TRBV9 and TRBJ2-7, reads DSGVTQTPKHLITATGQRVTLRCSPRSGDLSVYWYQQSLDQGLQFLIQYYNGEERAKGNILERFSAQQFPDLHSELNLSSLELGDSALYFCASSALARQVQGEQYFGPGTRLTVT.

This chain links TRBV27 with TRBJ2-7; 9 bases fit TRBD1. This CDR3 has 15 amino acids. Germline CDR1 and CDR2: MNHEY and SMNVEV (reference sequence). V trimming: 5 bases; J trimming: 2 bases; junction bases outside the gene matches: 7. The CDR3 loop reads CASSLGQGRTYEQYF. The CDR3 DNA reads TGTGCCAGCAGTCTCGGACAGGGGAGGACCTACGAGCAGTACTTC.

The CDR3 coding sequence is TGTGCCAGTAGTATTTACGGGAGGGCCACCGGGGAGCTGTTTTTT. It is translated as CASSIYGRATGELFF. This chain uses TRBV19 with TRBJ2-2; 8 nucleotides align to TRBD2. The V segment lost 3 bases and the J segment 4 bases; nucleotides outside the gene matches: 4. Germline V gene lookup returns CDR1 LNHDA and CDR2 SQIVND (reference sequence). The CDR3 extends over 15 amino acids.

V gene TRBV15 combines with J gene TRBJ2-1; D not certain. Trimming cost V 0 bases and J 2 bases, with 11 bases left between them. The CDR3 consists of 16 residues. CDR1 LNHNV and CDR2 YYDKDF come from the germline V gene (reference sequence). The CDR3: CATSRDRVSTYNEQFF. Here the CDR3 DNA reads TGTGCCACCAGCAGAGATCGAGTTTCTACCTACAATGAGCAGTTCTTC.

This chain connects TRBV7-2 to TRBJ2-2; a weak D match, TRBD2 (6 bases). Trimming removed 5 bases at V and 5 bases at J, with 12 bases between. CDR1 is SGHTA, CDR2 FQGNSA, per germline. This CDR3 is built from 14 residues. The CDR3: CASSPGTSTGELFF. The CDR3 bases are TGTGCCAGCAGCCCCGGGACTTCGACCGGGGAGCTGTTTTTT.

The CDR3 DNA is TGTGCCATCAGGACGGGACTAGAGACCGGGGAGCTGTTTTTT. It yields the protein CAIRTGLETGELFF. The chain couples TRBV10-3 to TRBJ2-2, with 8 bases lining up with TRBD2. The CDR3 contains 14 residues. The V and J ends lost 6 bases and 5 bases, in that order; junction bases with no gene match: 5. Germline V gene data show CDR1 as ENHRY and CDR2 as SYGVKD.

The chain employs TRBV19 and TRBJ2-3; TRBD2 matches at 11 bases. Per germline, CDR1 LNHDA and CDR2 SQIVND (reference sequence). The CDR3 has 15 residues. After removal of 7 bases from V and 2 bases from J, the junction contained 5 bases not matched to a gene. The CDR3 protein is CASTNSGRATDTQYF. The CDR3 DNA follows: TGTGCCAGTACCAATAGCGGGAGGGCCACAGATACGCAGTATTTT.

CDR3 loop: CASSLHFTGAYEQYF. CDR3 bases: TGTGCCAGCAGTTTGCACTTCACAGGGGCCTACGAGCAGTACTTC. The chain recombines TRBV27 with TRBJ2-7, with 7 bases matching TRBD1. The CDR3 is 15 residues long. J gave up 2 bases and V 3 bases, and 7 bases lay outside the gene matches. Per the germline V gene, CDR1 is MNHEY and CDR2 is SMNVEV (reference sequence).

The rearrangement uses TRBV6-1 and TRBJ2-3; D not resolved. The CDR3 contains 14 residues. V lost 6 bases and J 4 bases, leaving 14 bases between the germline ends. The V gene's germline CDR1 is MNHNS and CDR2 SASEGT. The CDR3 nucleotides are TGTGCCAGCAGCGACTGGATGGCGGCAGATACGCAGTATTTT. It is translated as CASSDWMAADTQYF.

CDR3 nucleotides: TGTGCCACCAGACAGGGGGAGTTGGTTCGGGAAAAACTGTTTTTT. This gives the protein CATRQGELVREKLFF. J is TRBJ1-4 and V is TRBV15; 8 positions match TRBD1. CDR3 size: 15 residues. Trimming removed 6 bases from V and 8 bases from J; junction bases left unmatched: 11. Germline CDR1 LNHNV, CDR2 YYDKDF (reference sequence).

V usage is TRBV4-2 and J usage is TRBJ2-5; no clear D gene. Trimming removed 1 base at V and 4 bases at J, with 10 bases between. CDR1 LGHNA and CDR2 YNFKEQ come from the germline V gene. This CDR3 is 14 amino acids long. Written as DNA, the CDR3 is TGTGCCAGCAGCCAAGTTTTGCAGGCAGAGACCCAGTACTTC. Translated, it gives CASSQVLQAETQYF.

This clone came up many times. The genes are TRBV4-3 and TRBJ2-1, with 9 positions matching TRBD2. J lost 1 base, V lost 4 bases, and 5 bases had no gene match. CDR3 length equals 16 residues. Germline CDR1 is LGHNA and CDR2 is YSLEER. This chain's CDR3 is CASSPRLAGSYNEQFF. Written as DNA, the CDR3 is TGCGCCAGCAGCCCCCGGCTAGCGGGATCCTACAATGAGCAGTTCTTC.

The V call is TRBV6-5, the J call TRBJ1-2, with TRBD1 identical over 10 bases. The CDR3 extends over 14 amino acids. CDR1 is MNHEY, CDR2 SVGAGI, per germline. V lost 2 bases and J lost 5; bases outside the gene matches: 2. CDR3 protein: CASSYRGQGYGYTF. DNA of the CDR3: TGTGCCAGCAGTTACCGGGGACAGGGGTATGGCTACACCTTC.

The chain is built from TRBV2 and TRBJ1-4; D unresolved. The CDR3 consists of 13 residues. Germline assignment: CDR1 SNHLY and CDR2 FYNNEI. Trimming stripped 7 bases from V and 8 bases from J, with 14 bases between. Here the CDR3 DNA reads TGTGCCAGCAATCCGGCGAGGGTGGAAAAACTGTTTTTT. This codes for CASNPARVEKLFF. The full variable domain, with the rest looked up from reference TRBV2 and TRBJ1-4, is EPEVTQTPSHQVTQMGQEVILRCVPISNHLYFYWYRQILGQKVEFLVSFYNNEISEKSEIFDDQFSVERPDGSNFTLKIRSTKLEDSAMYFCASNPARVEKLFFGSGTQLSVL.

The chain recombines TRBV5-6 with TRBJ2-1; D is possibly TRBD2 (6 bases). V shed 2 bases and J shed 7 bases, with 7 bases lying between them. CDR1 SGHDT and CDR2 YYEEEE come from the germline V gene. There are 12 residues in the CDR3. For the CDR3, the DNA is TGTGCCAGCAGCTTCGGAGGGAATGAGCAGTTCTTC. Translated: CASSFGGNEQFF.